The following is a T cell receptor (beta chain) sequence with its context. Assay used: immunoSEQ multiplex PCR; TCRdb lists only in-frame clones, some missing. The data show some 41,000 clones, about nine tenths seen once. This sample is part of a study of T cell changes during pregnancy in multiple sclerosis. Sample: CD4+ T cells from peripheral blood mononuclear cells, taken after pregnancy. The origin of this receptor is a female donor with multiple sclerosis, enrolled in a pregnancy study.

CDR3 residues: CASSPGQKLSTDTQYF. CDR3 nucleotide sequence: TGCGCCAGCAGCCCGGGACAAAAGCTTAGCACAGATACGCAGTATTTT. This chain joins TRBV5-1 and TRBJ2-3, with D perhaps matching TRBD1 (6 bases). This CDR3 comprises 16 residues. The germline gives CDR1 SGHRS, CDR2 YFSETQ. V was shortened by 4 bases and J by 0 bases, with 15 bases between the two germline ends.